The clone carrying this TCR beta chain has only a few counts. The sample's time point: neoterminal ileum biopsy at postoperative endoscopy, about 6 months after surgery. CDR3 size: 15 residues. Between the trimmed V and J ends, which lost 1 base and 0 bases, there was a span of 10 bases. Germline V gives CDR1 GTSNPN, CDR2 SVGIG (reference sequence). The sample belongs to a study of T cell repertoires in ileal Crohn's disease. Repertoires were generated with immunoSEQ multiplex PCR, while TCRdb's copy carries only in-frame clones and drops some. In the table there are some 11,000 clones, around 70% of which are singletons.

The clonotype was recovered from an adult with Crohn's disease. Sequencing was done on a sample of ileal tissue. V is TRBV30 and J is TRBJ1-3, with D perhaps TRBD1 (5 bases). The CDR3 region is CAWSESTVSGNTIYF. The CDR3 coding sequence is TGTGCCTGGAGTGAATCGACAGTCTCTGGAAACACCATATATTTT.